In its sample, the clone carrying this T cell receptor beta chain was seen many times. As yet, its antigen is unknown. This record belongs to a study of regulatory T cells in long-lasting Graves disease. Whole-study results and caveats: Persistent disease exhibited a predilection for TRBV28, TRBJ1-2 and TRBJ2-5.

Sample time point: newly diagnosed GD, antithyroid drugs for less than 3 months. RNA extracted from PBMCs served as the sequencing template. Patients came through an endocrinology department, and that department was in Xi'an, China. This CDR3 is built from 17 residues. The germline CDR1 and CDR2 sequences are SGHRS and YFSETQ. J was trimmed by 4 bases and V by 2 bases; bases with no gene match: 8. Building the TCR beta libraries relied on iRepertoire HTBI primers, and CDR3 regions underwent Arm-PCR. TCRdb reprocessed the multiplex PCR reads via MiXCR and lists one record per CDR3 protein. Of roughly 500,000 distinct CDR3 sequences in the sample, approximately 12% were seen once. These data were also filed under a second study, of T cells in Graves' hyperthyroidism and ophthalmopathy.

The rearrangement uses TRBV5-1 and TRBJ2-1; 11 bases map to TRBD1. The TCR was taken from a man under 40 with Graves disease. The sequenced sample was peripheral blood mononuclear cells (PBMCs), obtained at new diagnosis, from a patient treated with antithyroid drugs. CDR3 sequence reads: CASSLGGGTGGYNEQFF. CDR3 in DNA: TGCGCCAGCAGCTTAGGTGGCGGGACAGGGGGGTACAATGAGCAGTTCTTC.